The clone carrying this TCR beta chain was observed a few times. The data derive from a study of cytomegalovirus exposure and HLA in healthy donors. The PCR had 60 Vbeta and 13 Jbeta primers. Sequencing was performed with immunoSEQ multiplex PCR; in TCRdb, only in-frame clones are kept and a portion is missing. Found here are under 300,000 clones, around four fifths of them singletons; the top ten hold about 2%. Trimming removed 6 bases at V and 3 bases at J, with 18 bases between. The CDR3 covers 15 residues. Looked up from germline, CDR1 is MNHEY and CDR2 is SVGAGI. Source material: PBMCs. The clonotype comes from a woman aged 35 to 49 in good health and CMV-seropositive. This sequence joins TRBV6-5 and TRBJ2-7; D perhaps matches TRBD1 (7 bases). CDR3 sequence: CASRPGGTALYEQYF. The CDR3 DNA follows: TGTGCCAGCAGACCTGGGGGGACAGCACTCTACGAGCAGTACTTC.